The rows below give T cell receptor beta chains drawn from one sample of a study of regulatory T cells in long-lasting Graves disease. A single record per CDR3 protein comes from TCRdb applying MiXCR to the multiplex PCR reads. The data show under 250,000 distinct CDR3 sequences, 20% seen once. The sample here was peripheral blood mononuclear cells (PBMCs), taken at new diagnosis, from a patient treated with antithyroid drugs. These receptors were obtained from a female donor with Graves disease. Both conserved end residues are part of each CDR3. D genes are given only for firm matches. Part of the rows lack a size; the others show once, few, many or a class for expanded clones.

d_call	v_call	clone_size	j_call	cdr3_nt	cdr3_aa
.	TRBV28	many	TRBJ2-5	TGTGCCAGCACATTACAGAACAGGGTGACTCGAGAGACCCAGTACTTC	CASTLQNRVTRETQYF
TRBD1	TRBV12-3/TRBV12-4	many	TRBJ2-7	TGTGCCAGCAGTTTCTTGGCAGGGGGCATCTACGAGCAGTACTTC	CASSFLAGGIYEQYF
.	TRBV9	few	TRBJ2-3	TGTGCCAGCAGCTTATCGGGGAGGTTGGGAGATACGCAGTATTTT	CASSLSGRLGDTQYF
.	TRBV7-9	many	TRBJ2-1	TGTGCCAGCAGCTTAGCGGGCCAGGAGGAGCAGTTCTTC	CASSLAGQEEQFF
.	TRBV4-3	.	TRBJ1-2	TGCGCCAGCAGCCAAGACTGGCGGGCGGTAGCTAACTATGGCTACACCTTC	CASSQDWRAVANYGYTF
TRBD1	TRBV18	few	TRBJ2-2	TGTGCCAGCTCACCGTCGGGACAGAGCACCGGGGAGCTGTTTTTT	CASSPSGQSTGELFF
.	TRBV4-2	many	TRBJ1-2	TGTGCCAGCAGCCAAGAGGGCAGGGGTAATGCTGGCTACACCTTC	CASSQEGRGNAGYTF
.	TRBV12-3/TRBV12-4	many	TRBJ2-2	TGTGCCAGTAACAGGGTCCCCGGGGAGCTGTTTTTT	CASNRVPGELFF
TRBD2	TRBV7-2	.	TRBJ2-1	TGTGCCAGCAGCTCCGGGTCGCTAGCGGGGTACAATGAGCAGTTCTTC	CASSSGSLAGYNEQFF
TRBD1	TRBV6-1	many	TRBJ1-5	TGTGCCAGCAGGGGACAGGGGGTTAGCAATCAGCCCCAGCATTTT	CASRGQGVSNQPQHF
.	TRBV6-2/TRBV6-3	.	TRBJ1-6	TGTGCCAGCAGTTACGACAACCGAAATTCACCCCTCCACTTT	CASSYDNRNSPLHF
.	TRBV7-9	many	TRBJ1-1	TGTGCCAGCAGCCGGACCAACGTTGCTTTCTTT	CASSRTNVAFF
TRBD2	TRBV7-2	many	TRBJ2-7	TGTGCCAGCAGGGGTTGGGGCGGGGAGGGACGGCCCTACGAGCAGTACTTC	CASRGWGGEGRPYEQYF
.	TRBV18	many	TRBJ2-1	TGTGCCAGCTCACCAGTTCCCCCTGGACAGACTATCTACAATGAGCAGTTCTTC	CASSPVPPGQTIYNEQFF
.	TRBV7-2	many	TRBJ2-4	TGTGCCAGCAGTCAAAGGGTCGGCAGCGATATAGCCAAAAACATTCAGTACTTC	CASSQRVGSDIAKNIQYF
TRBD1	TRBV7-9	many	TRBJ1-2	TGTGCCAGCAGCCGCCAGGGGGTTCGGTGGTTGTTTGGCTACACCTTC	CASSRQGVRWLFGYTF
.	TRBV2	.	TRBJ1-4	TGTGCCAGCAGTGAAGGTAGATCGGGCACAGAAAAACTGTTTTTT	CASSEGRSGTEKLFF
.	TRBV7-9	many	TRBJ2-3	TGTGCCAGCAGCCCAGGTAGCAGTGGCACAGATACGCAGTATTTT	CASSPGSSGTDTQYF
TRBD1	TRBV2	many	TRBJ2-7	TGTGCCAGCAGGGCGGTTAAGGGACAGGGGTACGAGCAGTACTTC	CASRAVKGQGYEQYF
.	TRBV4-1	.	TRBJ2-3	TGCGCCAGCAGACAAGGATTCGGCCCTTGGAAAAATTTCACAGATACGCAGTATTTT	CASRQGFGPWKNFTDTQYF
.	TRBV27	many	TRBJ2-3	TGTGCCAGCAGTTCACGACTGCCCACAGATACGCAGTATTTT	CASSSRLPTDTQYF
.	TRBV19	.	TRBJ1-2	TGTGCCAGTAGTGAGCTCCGGGACAACTATGGCTACACCTTC	CASSELRDNYGYTF
.	TRBV2	many	TRBJ1-5	TGTGCCAGCATGGGTGGGGGTAACTATCAGCCCCAGCATTTT	CASMGGGNYQPQHF
.	TRBV18	many	TRBJ1-4	TGTGCCAGCTCGCCAACAGGTTCGCCCGAAAAACTGTTTTTT	CASSPTGSPEKLFF
.	TRBV5-5	many	TRBJ1-3	TGTGCCAGCAGCTTAGGGGCTGGAAACACCATATATTTT	CASSLGAGNTIYF
TRBD2	TRBV20-1	few	TRBJ2-7	TGCAGTGCTAATCAGGGAATTAGCGGGGGGGCCTACGAGCAGTACTTC	CSANQGISGGAYEQYF
TRBD1	TRBV6-1	many	TRBJ1-5	TGTGCCAGCAGCCGAGACAGGGGGAGCAATCAGCCCCAGCATTTT	CASSRDRGSNQPQHF
.	TRBV3-2	many	TRBJ1-6	TGTGCCAGCAGCCCCTCAACGGGGGACTATAATTCACCCCTCCACTTT	CASSPSTGDYNSPLHF
.	TRBV3-1	many	TRBJ1-2	TGTGCCAGCAGCCCAGGACGGAATCCACACCATGGCTACACCTTC	CASSPGRNPHHGYTF
.	TRBV7-9	.	TRBJ2-3	TGTGCCAGCAGGGAGACAGTTGCGACAGATACGCAGTATTTT	CASRETVATDTQYF
.	TRBV12-3/TRBV12-4	many	TRBJ2-3	TGTGCCAGCAGTTTCCGTACAGATACGCAGTATTTT	CASSFRTDTQYF
TRBD2	TRBV7-2	many	TRBJ2-5	TGTGCCAGCAGGAGCGGGGCCGGGATACAAGAGACCCAGTACTTC	CASRSGAGIQETQYF
.	TRBV27	few	TRBJ2-1	TGTGCCAGCAGTTTCCCGGGGATCTCCCTGCGTGAGCAGTTCTTC	CASSFPGISLREQFF
TRBD2	TRBV20-1	many	TRBJ2-3	TGCAGTGCTGGGGGGAGCGGGGATAGGTATACGCAGTATTTT	CSAGGSGDRYTQYF
TRBD2	TRBV3-1	.	TRBJ2-5	TGTGCCAGCAGCCAAGAAAGGCTAGCGGGCGGGACCCAGTACTTC	CASSQERLAGGTQYF